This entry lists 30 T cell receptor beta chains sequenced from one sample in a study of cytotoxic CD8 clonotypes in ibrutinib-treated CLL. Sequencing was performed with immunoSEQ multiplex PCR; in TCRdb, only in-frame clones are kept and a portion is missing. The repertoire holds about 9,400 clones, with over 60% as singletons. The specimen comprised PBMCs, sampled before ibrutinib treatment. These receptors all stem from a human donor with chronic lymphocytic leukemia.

This CDR3 reads CASSLIGGEQYF. The CDR3 bases are TGTGCCAGCAGCTTAATTGGGGGGGAGCAGTACTTC. The chain couples TRBV7-9 to TRBJ2-7, with D maybe TRBD2 (6 bases). V dropped 2 bases and J dropped 7 bases, with 9 bases sitting between them. The germline gives CDR1 SEHNR, CDR2 FQNEAQ (reference sequence). The CDR3 length is 12 residues. The full variable domain, rest sourced from reference TRBV7-9 and TRBJ2-7, is DTGVSQNPRHKITKRGQNVTFRCDPISEHNRLYWYRQTLGQGPEFLTYFQNEAQLEKSRLLSDRFSAERPKGSFSTLEIQRTEQGDSAMYLCASSLIGGEQYFGPGTRLTVT.

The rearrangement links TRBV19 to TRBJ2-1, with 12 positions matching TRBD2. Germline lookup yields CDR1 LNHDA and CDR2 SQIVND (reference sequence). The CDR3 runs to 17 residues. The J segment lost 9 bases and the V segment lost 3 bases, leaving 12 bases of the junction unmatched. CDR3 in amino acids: CASSITGLAGGRSEQFF. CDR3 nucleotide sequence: TGTGCCAGTAGTATTACAGGGCTAGCGGGGGGGCGCAGTGAGCAGTTCTTC. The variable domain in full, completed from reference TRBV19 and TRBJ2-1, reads DGGITQSPKYLFRKEGQNVTLSCEQNLNHDAMYWYRQDPGQGLRLIYYSQIVNDFQKGDIAEGYSVSREKKESFPLTVTSAQKNPTAFYLCASSITGLAGGRSEQFFGPGTRLTVL.

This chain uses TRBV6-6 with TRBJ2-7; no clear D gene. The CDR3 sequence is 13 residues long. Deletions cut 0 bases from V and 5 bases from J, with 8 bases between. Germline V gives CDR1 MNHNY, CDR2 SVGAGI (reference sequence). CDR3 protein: CASSYSTLNEQYF. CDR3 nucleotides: TGTGCCAGCAGTTACTCGACCCTAAACGAGCAGTACTTC.

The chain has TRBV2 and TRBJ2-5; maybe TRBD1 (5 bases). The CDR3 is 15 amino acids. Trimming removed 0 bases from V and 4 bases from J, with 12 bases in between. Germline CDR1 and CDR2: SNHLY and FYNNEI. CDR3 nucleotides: TGTGCCAGCAGTGAAGCGGGGCGAGTAGGAGAGACCCAGTACTTC. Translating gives CASSEAGRVGETQYF.

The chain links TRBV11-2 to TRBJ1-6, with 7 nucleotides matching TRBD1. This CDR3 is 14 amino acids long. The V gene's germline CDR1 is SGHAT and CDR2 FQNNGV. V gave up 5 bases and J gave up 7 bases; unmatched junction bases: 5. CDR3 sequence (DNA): TGTGCCAGCAGCCTGGGACAGATCAATTCACCCCTCCACTTT. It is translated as CASSLGQINSPLHF.

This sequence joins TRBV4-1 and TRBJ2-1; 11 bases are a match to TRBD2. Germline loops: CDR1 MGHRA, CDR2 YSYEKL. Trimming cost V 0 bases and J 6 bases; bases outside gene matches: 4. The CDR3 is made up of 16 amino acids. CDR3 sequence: CASSQDIGLAGNEQFF. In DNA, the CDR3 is TGCGCCAGCAGCCAAGATATAGGACTAGCGGGCAATGAGCAGTTCTTC.

CDR3 DNA sequence: TGTGCCAGCAGCCTTGGACAGGGCCCCTATGGCTACACCTTC. It translates to CASSLGQGPYGYTF. This sequence joins TRBV11-2 and TRBJ1-2; 8 nucleotides agree with TRBD1. Germline trimming cut 5 bases from V and 4 bases from J; bases unmatched to any gene: 6. The V gene's germline CDR1 is SGHAT and CDR2 FQNNGV. This CDR3 spans 14 amino acids.

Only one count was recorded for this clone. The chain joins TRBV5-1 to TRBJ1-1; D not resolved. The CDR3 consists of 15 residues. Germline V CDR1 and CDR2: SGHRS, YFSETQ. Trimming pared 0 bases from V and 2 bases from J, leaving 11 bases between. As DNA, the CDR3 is TGCGCCAGCAGCTTGGCCAGTACCATCAACACTGAAGCTTTCTTT. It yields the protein CASSLASTINTEAFF.

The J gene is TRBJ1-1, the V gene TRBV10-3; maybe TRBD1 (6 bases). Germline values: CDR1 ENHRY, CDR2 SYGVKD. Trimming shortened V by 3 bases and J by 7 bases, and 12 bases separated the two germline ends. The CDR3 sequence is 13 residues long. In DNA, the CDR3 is TGTGCCATCAGTGAAAGGCCAGGGGTTGAAGCTTTCTTT. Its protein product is CAISERPGVEAFF.

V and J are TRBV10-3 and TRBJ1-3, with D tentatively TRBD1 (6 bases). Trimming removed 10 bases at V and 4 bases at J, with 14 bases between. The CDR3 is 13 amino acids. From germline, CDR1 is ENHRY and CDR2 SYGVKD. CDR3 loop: CATQTGPGNTIYF. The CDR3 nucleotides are TGTGCCACCCAGACAGGCCCAGGAAACACCATATATTTT.

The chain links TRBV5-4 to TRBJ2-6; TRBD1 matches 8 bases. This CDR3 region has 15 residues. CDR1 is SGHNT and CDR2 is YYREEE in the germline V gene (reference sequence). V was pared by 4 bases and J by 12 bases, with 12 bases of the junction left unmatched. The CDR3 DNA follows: TGTGCCAGCAGCAGATCACAGGGGGTAATAGGCGTCCTGACTTTC. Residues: CASSRSQGVIGVLTF.

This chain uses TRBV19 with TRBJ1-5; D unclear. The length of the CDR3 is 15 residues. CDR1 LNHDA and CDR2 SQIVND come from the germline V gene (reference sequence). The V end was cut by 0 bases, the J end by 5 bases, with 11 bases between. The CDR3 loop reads CASSIDRWVYQPQHF. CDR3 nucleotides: TGTGCCAGTAGTATAGATCGGTGGGTTTATCAGCCCCAGCATTTT.

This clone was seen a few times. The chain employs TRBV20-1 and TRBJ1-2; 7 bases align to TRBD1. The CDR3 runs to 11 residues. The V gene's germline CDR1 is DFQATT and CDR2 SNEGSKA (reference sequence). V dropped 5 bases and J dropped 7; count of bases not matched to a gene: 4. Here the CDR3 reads CSADRAGGYTF. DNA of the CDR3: TGCAGTGCTGACAGGGCCGGTGGCTACACCTTC.

The CDR3 region is CASSLVGDTEAFF. The CDR3 nucleotides read TGCGCCAGCAGCTTGGTAGGGGACACTGAAGCTTTCTTT. This chain links TRBV5-1 with TRBJ1-1, with D tentatively TRBD1 (5 bases). Trimming took 0 bases from V and 3 from J, leaving 6 bases between them. Germline V gene sequence: CDR1 SGHRS, CDR2 YFSETQ. The CDR3 totals 13 residues. Variable domain in full (rest from reference TRBV5-1 and TRBJ1-1): KAGVTQTPRYLIKTRGQQVTLSCSPISGHRSVSWYQQTPGQGLQFLFEYFSETQRNKGNFPGRFSGRQFSNSRSEMNVSTLELGDSALYLCASSLVGDTEAFFGQGTRLTVV.

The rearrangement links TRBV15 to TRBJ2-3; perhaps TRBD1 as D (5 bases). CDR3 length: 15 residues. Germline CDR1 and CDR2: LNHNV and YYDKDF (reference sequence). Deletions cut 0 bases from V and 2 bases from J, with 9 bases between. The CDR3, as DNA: TGTGCCACCAGCAGAGACGACAGTTACACAGATACGCAGTATTTT. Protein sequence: CATSRDDSYTDTQYF.

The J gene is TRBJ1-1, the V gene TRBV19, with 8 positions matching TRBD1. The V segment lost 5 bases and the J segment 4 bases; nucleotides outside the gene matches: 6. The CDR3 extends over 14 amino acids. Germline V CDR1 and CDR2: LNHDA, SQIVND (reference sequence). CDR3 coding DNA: TGTGCCAGTAGTGTTACAGGGGGAAGCACTGAAGCTTTCTTT. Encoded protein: CASSVTGGSTEAFF.

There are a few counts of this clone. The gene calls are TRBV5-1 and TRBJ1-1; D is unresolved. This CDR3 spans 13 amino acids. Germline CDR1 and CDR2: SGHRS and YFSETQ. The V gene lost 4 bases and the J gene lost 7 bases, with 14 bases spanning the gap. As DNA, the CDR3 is TGCGCCAGCAGCCCGGACGGAAACTTTGAAGCTTTCTTT. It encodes CASSPDGNFEAFF.

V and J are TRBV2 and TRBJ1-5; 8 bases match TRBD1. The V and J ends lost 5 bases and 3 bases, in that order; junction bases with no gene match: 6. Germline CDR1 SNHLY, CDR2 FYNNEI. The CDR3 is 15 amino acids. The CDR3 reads CASSRRGQDNQPQHF. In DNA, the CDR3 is TGTGCCAGCAGTCGTAGGGGACAGGACAATCAGCCCCAGCATTTT.

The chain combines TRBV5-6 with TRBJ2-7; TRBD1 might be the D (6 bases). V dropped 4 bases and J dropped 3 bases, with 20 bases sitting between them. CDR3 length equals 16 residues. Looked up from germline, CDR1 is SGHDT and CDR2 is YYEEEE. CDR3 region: CASSRGWGTQRYEQYF. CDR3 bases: TGTGCCAGCAGCCGCGGGTGGGGGACACAGCGCTACGAGCAGTACTTC.

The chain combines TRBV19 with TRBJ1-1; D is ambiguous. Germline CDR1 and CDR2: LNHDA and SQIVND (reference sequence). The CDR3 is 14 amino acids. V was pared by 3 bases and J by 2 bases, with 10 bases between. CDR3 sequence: CASSIFTVNTEAFF. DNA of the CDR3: TGTGCCAGTAGTATTTTTACAGTTAACACTGAAGCTTTCTTT.

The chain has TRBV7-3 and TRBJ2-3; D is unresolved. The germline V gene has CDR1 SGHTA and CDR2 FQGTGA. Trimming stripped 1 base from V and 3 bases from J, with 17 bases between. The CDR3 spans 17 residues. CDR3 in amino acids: CASSLIGGIGSTDTQYF. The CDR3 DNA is TGTGCCAGCAGCTTAATAGGCGGCATAGGGTCTACAGATACGCAGTATTTT.

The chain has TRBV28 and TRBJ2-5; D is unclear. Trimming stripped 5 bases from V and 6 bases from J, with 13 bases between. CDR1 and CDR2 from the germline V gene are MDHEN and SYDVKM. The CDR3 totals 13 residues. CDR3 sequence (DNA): TGTGCCAGCAGTGGACGGTCCCCAAAGACCCAGTACTTC. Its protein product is CASSGRSPKTQYF.

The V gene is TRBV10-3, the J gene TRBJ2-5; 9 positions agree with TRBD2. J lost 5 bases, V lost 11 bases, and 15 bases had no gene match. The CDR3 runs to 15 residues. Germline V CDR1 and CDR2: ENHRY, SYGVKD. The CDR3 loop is CASRQAGGPEETQYF. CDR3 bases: TGTGCCTCCCGTCAGGCGGGGGGGCCGGAGGAGACCCAGTACTTC.

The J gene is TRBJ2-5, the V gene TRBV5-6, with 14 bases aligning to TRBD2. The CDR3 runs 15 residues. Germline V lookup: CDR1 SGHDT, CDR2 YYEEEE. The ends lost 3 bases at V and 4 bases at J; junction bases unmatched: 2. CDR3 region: CASSSGLAGGETQYF. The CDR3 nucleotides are TGTGCCAGCAGCTCAGGACTAGCGGGAGGAGAGACCCAGTACTTC.

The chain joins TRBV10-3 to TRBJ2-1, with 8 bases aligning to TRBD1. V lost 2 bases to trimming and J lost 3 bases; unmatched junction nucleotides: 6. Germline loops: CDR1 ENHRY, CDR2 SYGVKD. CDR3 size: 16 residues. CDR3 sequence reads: CAISEPGQGSYNEQFF. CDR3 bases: TGTGCCATCAGTGAGCCCGGACAGGGTAGCTACAATGAGCAGTTCTTC.

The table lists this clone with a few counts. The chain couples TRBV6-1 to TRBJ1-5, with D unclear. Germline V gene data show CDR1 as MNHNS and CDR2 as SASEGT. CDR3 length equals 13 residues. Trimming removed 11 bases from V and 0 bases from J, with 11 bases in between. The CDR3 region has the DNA TGTGCCTCCCAGTGGTATAGCAATCAGCCCCAGCATTTT. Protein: CASQWYSNQPQHF.

The CDR3 DNA reads TGTGCCAGCAGCTTTTTATGGGCCCCGGGACAGGGGCGACTTTCACCCCTCCACTTT. Protein: CASSFLWAPGQGRLSPLHF. The rearrangement joins TRBV5-6 to TRBJ1-6, with TRBD1 matching 10 bases. The CDR3 has 19 residues. The V segment lost 2 bases and the J segment 9 bases; nucleotides outside the gene matches: 17. Germline V gives CDR1 SGHDT, CDR2 YYEEEE. Combining the CDR3 with reference TRBV5-6 and TRBJ1-6 gives the whole variable domain DAGVTQSPTHLIKTRGQQVTLRCSPKSGHDTVSWYQQALGQGPQFIFQYYEEEERQRGNFPDRFSGHQFPNYSSELNVNALLLGDSALYLCASSFLWAPGQGRLSPLHFGNGTRLTVT.

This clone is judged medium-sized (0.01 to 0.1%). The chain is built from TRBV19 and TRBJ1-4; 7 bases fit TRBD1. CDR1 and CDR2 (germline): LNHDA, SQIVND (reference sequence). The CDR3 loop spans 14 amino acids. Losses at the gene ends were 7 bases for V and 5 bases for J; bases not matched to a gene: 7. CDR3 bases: TGTGCCAGTACCGCCGACAGGGACAATGAAAAACTGTTTTTT. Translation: CASTADRDNEKLFF.

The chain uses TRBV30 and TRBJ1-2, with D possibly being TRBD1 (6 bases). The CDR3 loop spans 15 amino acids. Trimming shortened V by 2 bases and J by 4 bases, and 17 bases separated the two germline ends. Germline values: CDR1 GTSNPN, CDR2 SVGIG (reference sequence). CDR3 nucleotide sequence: TGTGCCTGGAGTCCGTCATGGGGGCGGGGCTATGGCTACACCTTC. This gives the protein CAWSPSWGRGYGYTF.

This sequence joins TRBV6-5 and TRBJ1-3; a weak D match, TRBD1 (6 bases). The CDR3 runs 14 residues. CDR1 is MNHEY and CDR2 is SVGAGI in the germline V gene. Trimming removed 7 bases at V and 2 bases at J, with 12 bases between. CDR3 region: CASIPSGAGNTIYF. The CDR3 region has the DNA TGTGCCAGCATTCCCTCAGGGGCTGGAAACACCATATATTTT.